This TCR beta chain was captured by sequencing in a study of blood T cell repertoires in COVID-19. Background on the study: T cells, B-cell-depleted T cells, or PBMCs supplied cDNA or gDNA.

Here immunoSEQ multiplex PCR was the method, and the copy in TCRdb shows in-frame clones only, minus some. The sample lists fewer than 95,000 clones; nearly 90% were seen once. The material sequenced was peripheral blood. The source of this sequence is a man aged 50 or older with acute or convalescent COVID-19.

The CDR3 region has the DNA TGCGCCAGCAGCCGGGAGGGGCTGGACAATAATTCACCCCTCCACTTT. Its translation: CASSREGLDNNSPLHF. The chain joins TRBV5-1 to TRBJ1-6; possibly TRBD1 for D (5 bases). The V end lost 4 bases, the J end lost 5 bases, and 16 bases lay between the germline ends. CDR3 length: 16 residues. The V gene's germline CDR1 is SGHRS and CDR2 YFSETQ.